The source of this T cell receptor beta chain is a study of cytomegalovirus exposure and HLA in healthy donors. PCR used 60 Vbeta primers and 13 Jbeta primers. TCRdb's table, derived via immunoSEQ multiplex PCR, lists solely in-frame clones and lacks some. This table lists about 50,000 clones. Trimming cost V 3 bases and J 6 bases, with 14 bases left between them. Germline-derived CDR1 and CDR2 are SGDLS and YYNGEE. The CDR3 runs to 14 residues. Specimen: PBMCs. This TCR derives from a man aged 18 to 30 in good health and CMV-seropositive. This chain uses TRBV9 with TRBJ2-3; TRBD1 is a possible D gene (5 bases). The CDR3 coding sequence is TGTGCCAGCAGCGCTGACAGCCATAAGGATACGCAGTATTTT. Encoded protein: CASSADSHKDTQYF. Full variable domain (outside the CDR3, taken from reference TRBV9 and TRBJ2-3): DSGVTQTPKHLITATGQRVTLRCSPRSGDLSVYWYQQSLDQGLQFLIQYYNGEERAKGNILERFSAQQFPDLHSELNLSSLELGDSALYFCASSADSHKDTQYFGPGTRLTVL.